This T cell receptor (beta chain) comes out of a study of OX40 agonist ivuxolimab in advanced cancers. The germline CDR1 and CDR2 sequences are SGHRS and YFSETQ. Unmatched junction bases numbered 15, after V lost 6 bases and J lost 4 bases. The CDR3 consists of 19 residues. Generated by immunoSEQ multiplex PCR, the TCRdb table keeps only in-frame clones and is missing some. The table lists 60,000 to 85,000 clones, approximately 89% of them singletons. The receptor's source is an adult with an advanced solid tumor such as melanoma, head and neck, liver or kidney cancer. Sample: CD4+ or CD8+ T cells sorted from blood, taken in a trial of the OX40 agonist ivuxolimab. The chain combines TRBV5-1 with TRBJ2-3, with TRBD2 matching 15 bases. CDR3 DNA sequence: TGCGCCAGCAACGTTAAATTGGGACTAGCGGGGGGATCGGCAGATACGCAGTATTTT. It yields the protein CASNVKLGLAGGSADTQYF.